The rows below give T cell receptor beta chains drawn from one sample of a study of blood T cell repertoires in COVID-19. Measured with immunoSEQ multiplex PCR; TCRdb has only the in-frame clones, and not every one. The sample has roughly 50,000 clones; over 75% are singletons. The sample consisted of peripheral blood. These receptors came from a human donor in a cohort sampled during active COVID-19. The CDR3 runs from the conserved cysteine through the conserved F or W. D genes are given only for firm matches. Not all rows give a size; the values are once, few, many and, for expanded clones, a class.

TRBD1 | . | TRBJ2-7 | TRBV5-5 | TGTGCCAGCAGCTTATTGGCCGGGACAGGCTCCTACGAGCAGTACTTC | CASSLLAGTGSYEQYF
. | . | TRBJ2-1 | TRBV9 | TGTGCCAGCAGCGTAGACAGTTACAATGAGCAGTTCTTC | CASSVDSYNEQFF
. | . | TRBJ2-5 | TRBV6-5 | TGTGCCAGCATGCGCGGGATTCAAGAGACCCAGTACTTC | CASMRGIQETQYF
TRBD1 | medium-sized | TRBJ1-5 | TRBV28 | TGTGCCAGCATGAATCCCCAGGGGGTCAATCAGCCCCAGCATTTT | CASMNPQGVNQPQHF
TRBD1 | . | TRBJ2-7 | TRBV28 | TGTGCCAGCAGGTCAGGGGGTGGCTCCTACGAGCAGTACTTC | CASRSGGGSYEQYF
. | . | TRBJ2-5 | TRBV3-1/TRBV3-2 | TGTGCCAGCAGCCAAATCTCGACCCCAGGAGGGTCGGGGACCCAGTACTTC | CASSQISTPGGSGTQYF
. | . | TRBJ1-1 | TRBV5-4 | TGTGCCAGCAGCTTGGCCGCAGGGATGCGGAACACTGAAGCTTTCTTT | CASSLAAGMRNTEAFF
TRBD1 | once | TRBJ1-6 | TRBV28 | TGTGCCAGCAGTCGCGTAGGACAGGGGCAGGCTTCACCCCTCCACTTT | CASSRVGQGQASPLHF
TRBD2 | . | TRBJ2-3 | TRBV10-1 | TGCGCCAGCAGTGAGTCGTCTAGCGGGAGGGCCGGGGATACGCAGTATTTT | CASSESSSGRAGDTQYF
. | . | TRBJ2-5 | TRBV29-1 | TGCAGCGCCGGGTCCCAGGGCCAAGAGACCCAGTACTTC | CSAGSQGQETQYF
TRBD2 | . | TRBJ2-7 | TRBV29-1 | TGCAGCGTACCTGCCCCTAGCGGGAGCTACGAGCAGTACTTC | CSVPAPSGSYEQYF
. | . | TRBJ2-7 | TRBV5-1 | TGCGCCAGCAGCCCAGGAGGGTTTTTGGGGGAGCAGTACTTC | CASSPGGFLGEQYF
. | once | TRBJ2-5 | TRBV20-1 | TGCAGTGCTAGTGGTCAGGGACAAGAGACCCAGTACTTC | CSASGQGQETQYF
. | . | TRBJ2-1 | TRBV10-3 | TGTGCCATCCAGGAGCGGTACGTCTACAATGAGCAGTTCTTC | CAIQERYVYNEQFF
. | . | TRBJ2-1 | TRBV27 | TGTGCCAGCAGTTTAAAGGGACTTGCCTACAATGAGCAGTTCTTC | CASSLKGLAYNEQFF
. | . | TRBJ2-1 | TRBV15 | TGTGCCACCAGCAGAGGGATCGGCGGGACTGGCAATGAGCAGTTCTTC | CATSRGIGGTGNEQFF
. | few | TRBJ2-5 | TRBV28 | TGTGCCAGCAGGCCCCAGGGACAAGAGACCCAGTACTTC | CASRPQGQETQYF
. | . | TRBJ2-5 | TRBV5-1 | TGCGCCAGCAGCTTGGATTCGAACGGGGTGGAGACCCAGTACTTC | CASSLDSNGVETQYF
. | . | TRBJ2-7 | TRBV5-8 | TGTGCCAGCAGCTTGAGTTACGGTGCAGGTTCCTACGAGCAGTACTTC | CASSLSYGAGSYEQYF
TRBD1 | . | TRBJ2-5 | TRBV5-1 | TGCGCCAGCAGCTTCCGGGACAGGGGGACCCAAGAGACCCAGTACTTC | CASSFRDRGTQETQYF
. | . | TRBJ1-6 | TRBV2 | TGTGCCAGCAGTGTGTTTTCAGCACCCCTCCACTTT | CASSVFSAPLHF
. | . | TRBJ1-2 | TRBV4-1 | TGCGCCAGCAGCCAAGATGGAGTCGACCCCTATGGCTACACCTTC | CASSQDGVDPYGYTF
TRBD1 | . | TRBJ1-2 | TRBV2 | TGTGCCAGCAGTCCCCGGGACAGGGTCCCCTATGGCTACACCTTC | CASSPRDRVPYGYTF
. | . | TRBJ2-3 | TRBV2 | TGTGCCAGCAGTCCTAGCGAATACACAGATACGCAGTATTTT | CASSPSEYTDTQYF
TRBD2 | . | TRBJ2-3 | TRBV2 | TGTGCCAGCAGTGATCTAGCGGATAGCACAGATACGCAGTATTTT | CASSDLADSTDTQYF
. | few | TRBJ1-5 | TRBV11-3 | TGTGCCAGCAGCAAACCCCAACAGGATCAGCCCCAGCATTTT | CASSKPQQDQPQHF
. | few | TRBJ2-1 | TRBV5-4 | TGTGCCAGCAGCCTAGTCAACAATGAGCAGTTCTTC | CASSLVNNEQFF
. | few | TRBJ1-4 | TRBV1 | TGCACCAGCAGCCAAGTCGGGGCAAGGAGGGGGCGTAATGAAAAACTGTTTTTT | CTSSQVGARRGRNEKLFF
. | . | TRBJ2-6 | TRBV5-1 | TGCGCCAGCAGCTTCGGAACAGATTCTGGGGCCAACGTCCTGACTTTC | CASSFGTDSGANVLTF
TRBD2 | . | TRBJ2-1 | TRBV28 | TGTGCCAGCAGTTCCCCTAGCGGGAATAGGAAAAATGAGCAGTTCTTC | CASSSPSGNRKNEQFF
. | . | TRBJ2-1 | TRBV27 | TGTGCCAGCAGGCCCAGGGGCGATTACAATGAGCAGTTCTTC | CASRPRGDYNEQFF
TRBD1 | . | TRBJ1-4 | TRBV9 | TGTGCCAGCAGCCTAACAGGGGGGACAACTAATGAAAAACTGTTTTTT | CASSLTGGTTNEKLFF
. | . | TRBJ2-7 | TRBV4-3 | TGCGCCAGCAGCCAAACCACCAGGGAAAGGCAGTACTTC | CASSQTTRERQYF
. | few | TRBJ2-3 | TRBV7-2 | TGTGCCAGCAGCCCTCCCCGGGGTACGCAGTATTTT | CASSPPRGTQYF
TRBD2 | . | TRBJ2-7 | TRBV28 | TGTGCCAGCAGTGAACCGGGACTATCATCCTACGAGCAGTACTTC | CASSEPGLSSYEQYF
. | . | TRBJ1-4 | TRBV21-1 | TGTGCCAGCCGCGGTGGAGGACAGGGTCGGGAAAAACTGTTTTTT | CASRGGGQGREKLFF
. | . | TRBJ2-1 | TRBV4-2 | TGTGCCAGCAGCCAAGATCGGTGGGGGAGGGGGAATGAGCAGTTCTTC | CASSQDRWGRGNEQFF
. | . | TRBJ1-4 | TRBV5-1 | TGCGCCAGCAGCTTGGGGGCAGGGCGGGGTAATGAAAAACTGTTTTTT | CASSLGAGRGNEKLFF
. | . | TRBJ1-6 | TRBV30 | TGTGCCTGGAGCCCTAAGGGACTCATTAATTCACCCCTCCACTTT | CAWSPKGLINSPLHF
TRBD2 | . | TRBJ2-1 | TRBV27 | TGTGCCAGCACCCCGGTAGCGGGAGCGGACAATGAGCAGTTCTTC | CASTPVAGADNEQFF
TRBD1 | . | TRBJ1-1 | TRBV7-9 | TGTGCCAGCAGCTTACAGGGGGTGGCCACTGAAGCTTTCTTT | CASSLQGVATEAFF
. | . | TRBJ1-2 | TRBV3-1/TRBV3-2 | TGTGCCAGCAGCCAAGAGGAACGGGGTGTCTACACCTTC | CASSQEERGVYTF
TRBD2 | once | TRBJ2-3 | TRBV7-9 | TGTGCCAGCAGCTCTCAGACTAGCGGGACGGATACGCAGTATTTT | CASSSQTSGTDTQYF
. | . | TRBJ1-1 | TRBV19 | TGTGCCAGTAGTATAGCTGGGGGGACTGAAGCTTTCTTT | CASSIAGGTEAFF
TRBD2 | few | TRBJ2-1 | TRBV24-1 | TGTGCCACCAGTGATCCTAGCGGGAGGGGGAGAAATGAGCAGTTCTTC | CATSDPSGRGRNEQFF
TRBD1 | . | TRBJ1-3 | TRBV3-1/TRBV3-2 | TGTGCCAGCAGCCAAGATCCAGGGGGCGGGTTAGGAAACACCATATATTTT | CASSQDPGGGLGNTIYF
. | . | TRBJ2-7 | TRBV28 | TGTGCCAGCAATCACAGGGAAGGGAGCTCCTACGAGCAGTACTTC | CASNHREGSSYEQYF